This TCR beta chain was captured by sequencing in a study of neurological immune-mediated disorders. Study-level findings and limits: It was HTLV-1-associated myelopathy that showed the most TCR clonal expansion, while multiple sclerosis showed the least, falling below healthy controls.

The V end was cut by 0 bases, the J end by 3 bases, with 11 bases between. Germline V gene sequence: CDR1 LGHNA, CDR2 YSLEER. This CDR3 region has 15 residues. Via MiXCR, TCRdb re-called the 5' RACE reads, giving one row per CDR3 protein. The top ten hold about 25% of the sample, which has around 13,000 distinct CDR3 sequences, roughly 10% seen once. Details on this clonotype: Its specificity is unknown.

The rearrangement joins TRBV4-3 to TRBJ1-1; D gene uncertain. The sequenced sample consisted of PBMCs. The TCR originated in a woman in her thirties or forties in good health. DNA of the CDR3: TGCGCCAGCAGCCAAGAAGATAGGAGCGACACTGAAGCTTTCTTT. Its protein is CASSQEDRSDTEAFF.